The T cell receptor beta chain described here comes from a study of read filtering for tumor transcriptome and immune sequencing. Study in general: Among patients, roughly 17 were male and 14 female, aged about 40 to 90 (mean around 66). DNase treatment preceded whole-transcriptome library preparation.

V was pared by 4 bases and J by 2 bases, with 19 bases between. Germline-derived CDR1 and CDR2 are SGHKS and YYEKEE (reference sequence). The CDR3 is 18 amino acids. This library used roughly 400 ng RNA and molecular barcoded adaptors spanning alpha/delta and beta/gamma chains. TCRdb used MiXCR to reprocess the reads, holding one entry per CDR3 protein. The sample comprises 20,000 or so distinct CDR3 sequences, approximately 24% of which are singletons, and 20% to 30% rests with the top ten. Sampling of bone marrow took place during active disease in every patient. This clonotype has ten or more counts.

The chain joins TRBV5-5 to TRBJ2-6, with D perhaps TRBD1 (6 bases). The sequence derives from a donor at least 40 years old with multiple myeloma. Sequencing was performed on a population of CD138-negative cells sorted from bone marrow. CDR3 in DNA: TGTGCCAGCAGCCTGGTGGCAGGGGATGTAACTGGGGCCAACGTCCTGACTTTC. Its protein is CASSLVAGDVTGANVLTF.